This passage covers 27 T cell receptor beta chains from one sample sequenced in a study of blood T cell repertoires in COVID-19. Profiling relied on immunoSEQ multiplex PCR, and the TCRdb table lists in-frame clones only, not all of them. The table has under 200,000 clones, roughly 77% seen once. The sample consisted of peripheral blood. Every receptor here comes from a man between 65 and 85 years old with active or convalescent COVID-19.

The V gene is TRBV6-5, the J gene TRBJ1-3, with TRBD1 identical over 10 bases. CDR1 and CDR2 from the germline V gene are MNHEY and SVGAGI. The CDR3 length is 15 residues. Unmatched junction bases numbered 2, after V lost 6 bases and J lost 0 bases. This CDR3 is CASSRQGASGNTIYF. CDR3 nucleotides: TGTGCCAGCAGCCGACAGGGGGCCTCTGGAAACACCATATATTTT.

The chain links TRBV19 to TRBJ1-2, with D possibly being TRBD1 (6 bases). V lost 3 bases and J lost 3, with 8 bases in between. The CDR3 length is 13 residues. CDR1 LNHDA and CDR2 SQIVND come from the germline V gene (reference sequence). This CDR3 reads CASSIPGDYGYTF. In DNA form, the CDR3 reads TGTGCCAGTAGTATCCCAGGGGACTATGGCTACACCTTC.

In this sample, this clone turned up once. The V call is TRBV18, the J call TRBJ2-7, with 7 bases matching TRBD1. The CDR3 sequence is 15 residues long. Trimming at V came to 3 bases and at J to 2 bases, leaving 7 bases not matched to a gene. Germline V gene data show CDR1 as KGHSH and CDR2 as LQKENI. DNA for the CDR3: TGTGCCAGCTCACCCGGGACAGCCTTTACCTACGAGCAGTACTTC. It is translated as CASSPGTAFTYEQYF.

The chain recombines TRBV5-1 with TRBJ2-3; 9 bases match TRBD1. Germline-derived CDR1 and CDR2 are SGHRS and YFSETQ. The length of the CDR3 is 15 residues. V lost 4 bases and J lost 1; bases outside the gene matches: 4. The CDR3 sequence: CASSQGDRGTDTQYF. The CDR3 nucleotides are TGCGCCAGCAGCCAAGGGGACAGGGGCACAGATACGCAGTATTTT.

This clone was observed a single time. This chain links TRBV11-2 with TRBJ2-7, with D possibly matching TRBD1 (5 bases). Germline V lookup: CDR1 SGHAT, CDR2 FQNNGV. V lost 1 base and J lost 2, with 18 bases in between. The CDR3 covers 17 residues. In nucleotides, the CDR3 is TGTGCCAGCAGCTTAGGGCCACAGGTTGCTTTTGCCTACGAGCAGTACTTC. Translated, it gives CASSLGPQVAFAYEQYF.

A few counts support this clone. The chain couples TRBV7-2 to TRBJ1-1; TRBD1 might be the D (5 bases). This CDR3 contains 17 residues. Trimming took 1 base from V and 3 from J, leaving 18 bases between them. Germline V gene sequence: CDR1 SGHTA, CDR2 FQGNSA. This CDR3 is CASSLGPARGVDTEAFF. CDR3 bases: TGTGCCAGCAGCTTAGGACCCGCGCGGGGGGTGGACACTGAAGCTTTCTTT.

V usage is TRBV5-1 and J usage is TRBJ2-3, with 8 positions matching TRBD2. Losses at the gene ends were 0 bases for V and 5 bases for J; bases not matched to a gene: 5. Germline CDR1 reads SGHRS; CDR2 reads YFSETQ. The CDR3 has 15 residues. The CDR3 reads CASSLAGGGQDTQYF. For the CDR3, the DNA is TGCGCCAGCAGCTTGGCAGGCGGGGGGCAAGATACGCAGTATTTT.

The chain couples TRBV7-9 to TRBJ1-1, with 8 bases identical to TRBD1. Losses at the gene ends were 6 bases for V and 3 bases for J; bases not matched to a gene: 6. Germline lookup yields CDR1 SEHNR and CDR2 FQNEAQ (reference sequence). CDR3 size: 14 residues. CDR3 protein: CASSLDRVDTEAFF. As DNA, the CDR3 is TGTGCCAGCAGTTTGGACAGGGTGGACACTGAAGCTTTCTTT.

This clone showed up just a few times. The V call is TRBV5-1, the J call TRBJ1-3; weak D call: TRBD1 (6 bases). V was shortened by 2 bases and J by 5 bases, with 14 bases between the two germline ends. In germline, CDR1 is SGHRS, CDR2 YFSETQ. The CDR3 contains 15 residues. CDR3 in amino acids: CASSLDRISRNTIYF. The CDR3 DNA is TGCGCCAGCAGCTTAGACAGGATCTCCAGAAACACCATATATTTT.

J is TRBJ2-5 and V is TRBV3-1 (or the pseudogene TRBV3-2); perhaps TRBD2 as D (6 bases). The germline V gene has CDR1 LGHDT and CDR2 YNNKEL (reference sequence). V was cut by 4 bases and J by 2 bases, with 8 bases left in between. The CDR3 is 13 amino acids. CDR3 region: CASSRRGQETQYF. In DNA, the CDR3 is TGTGCCAGCAGCCGACGGGGGCAAGAGACCCAGTACTTC.

This rearrangement joins TRBV2 to TRBJ2-7; the D gene is possibly TRBD1 (5 bases). The germline gives CDR1 SNHLY, CDR2 FYNNEI. Trimming stripped 7 bases from V and 3 bases from J, with 13 bases between. The CDR3 runs 13 residues. The chain's CDR3 is CASTEQANYEQYF. The CDR3 bases are TGTGCCAGCACCGAACAGGCCAACTACGAGCAGTACTTC. The full variable domain, completed using reference TRBV2 and TRBJ2-7, is EPEVTQTPSHQVTQMGQEVILRCVPISNHLYFYWYRQILGQKVEFLVSFYNNEISEKSEIFDDQFSVERPDGSNFTLKIRSTKLEDSAMYFCASTEQANYEQYFGPGTRLTVT.

This clone was observed a handful of times. V gene TRBV7-3 combines with J gene TRBJ2-5; 9 positions match TRBD2. The CDR3 has 16 residues. The V segment lost 5 bases and the J segment 3 bases; nucleotides outside the gene matches: 10. Germline assignment: CDR1 SGHTA and CDR2 FQGTGA. The CDR3 nucleotides are TGTGCCAGCAGCCCCAGCGGGAGGCTCGAAAAAGAGACCCAGTACTTC. It yields the protein CASSPSGRLEKETQYF.

This clone was recorded only once. The chain couples TRBV9 to TRBJ2-3, with D possibly TRBD2 on 7 matching bases. V dropped 1 base and J dropped 4 bases, with 19 bases sitting between them. CDR1 and CDR2 from the germline V gene are SGDLS and YYNGEE. The CDR3 consists of 17 residues. The CDR3 DNA follows: TGTGCCAGCAGCGTATCGGTCGGGGGGCTGTTATCAGATACGCAGTATTTT. Amino acid sequence: CASSVSVGGLLSDTQYF.

CDR3 bases: TGTGCCTGGGGGCAGGACAGGGCCTCTGGAAACACCATATATTTT. Its translation is CAWGQDRASGNTIYF. The chain links TRBV30 to TRBJ1-3; 8 positions match TRBD1. Germline CDR1 reads GTSNPN; CDR2 reads SVGIG (reference sequence). This CDR3 is built from 15 residues. V shed 5 bases, J shed 0 bases, and the junction held 6 bases outside the gene matches.

The CDR3 region has the DNA TGTGCCAGCAGCTATAAAGCAGGGCTTGGGACTGAAGCTTTCTTT. Translating it yields CASSYKAGLGTEAFF. The V and J genes are TRBV7-8 and TRBJ1-1; a weak D match, TRBD1 (5 bases). CDR1 SGHVS and CDR2 FQNEAQ come from the germline V gene. V gave up 4 bases and J gave up 5 bases, with 17 bases separating them. This CDR3 comprises 15 residues. The entire variable domain, with the rest obtained from reference TRBV7-8 and TRBJ1-1, is as follows: GAGVSQSPRYKVAKRGQDVALRCDPISGHVSLFWYQQALGQGPEFLTYFQNEAQLDKSGLPSDRFFAERPEGSVSTLKIQRTQQEDSAVYLCASSYKAGLGTEAFFGQGTRLTVV.

This sequence joins TRBV7-2 and TRBJ2-5; D remains ambiguous. V was cut by 0 bases and J by 1 base, with 9 bases left in between. Germline V CDR1 and CDR2: SGHTA, FQGNSA. This CDR3 has 15 amino acids. This CDR3 reads CASSLASTVQETQYF. The CDR3 DNA sequence: TGTGCCAGCAGCTTAGCTTCTACAGTCCAAGAGACCCAGTACTTC.

The chain carries TRBV10-1 and TRBJ2-3, with D possibly matching TRBD1 (5 bases). Germline V gene lookup returns CDR1 WNHNN and CDR2 SYGVQD (reference sequence). V was pared by 6 bases and J by 2 bases, with 6 bases between. This CDR3 comprises 12 residues. The CDR3 region has the DNA TGCGCCAGCAGGGACAACACAGATACGCAGTATTTT. It is translated as CASRDNTDTQYF.

In DNA form, the CDR3 reads TGTGCCAGAAGCCGAGGGGGCAGGTCGGTGGGTGAAAAACTGTTTTTT. Its translation: CARSRGGRSVGEKLFF. This chain joins TRBV5-3 and TRBJ1-4, with 7 bases lining up with TRBD1. TRBV5-3 is an open reading frame whose function is uncertain. V dropped 4 bases and J dropped 7; count of bases not matched to a gene: 13. The CDR3 is made up of 16 amino acids.

This chain links TRBV2 with TRBJ1-5, with a tentative D call TRBD1 (6 bases). This CDR3 has 13 amino acids. V was shortened by 6 bases and J by 11 bases, with 17 bases between the two germline ends. Germline V CDR1 and CDR2: SNHLY, FYNNEI. This chain's CDR3 is CASRKTGREAQHF. As DNA, the CDR3 is TGTGCCAGCAGAAAAACAGGGAGAGAAGCCCAGCATTTT.

This sequence joins TRBV7-2 and TRBJ1-5, with 8 bases matching TRBD1. Germline lookup yields CDR1 SGHTA and CDR2 FQGNSA. The junction had 8 bases not matched to a gene; V was cut back by 5 bases and J by 8 bases. The CDR3 is made up of 14 amino acids. DNA for the CDR3: TGTGCCAGCAGCATACAGGGGGGGTCGGAGCCCCAGCATTTT. Translated: CASSIQGGSEPQHF.

V is TRBV6-6 and J is TRBJ2-7, with 8 positions matching TRBD1. This CDR3 is 15 amino acids long. Germline V gene lookup returns CDR1 MNHNY and CDR2 SVGAGI (reference sequence). J was trimmed by 4 bases and V by 0 bases; bases with no gene match: 5. The CDR3 loop is CASSYSWTGRYEQYF. CDR3 in DNA: TGTGCCAGCAGTTACTCCTGGACAGGGAGGTACGAGCAGTACTTC.

This rearrangement joins TRBV7-3 to TRBJ2-3, with TRBD2 matching over 14 bases. CDR1 is SGHTA and CDR2 is FQGTGA in the germline V gene. Trimming took 1 base from V and 4 from J; bases not matched to a gene: 1. The CDR3 is 16 residues long. CDR3 nucleotide sequence: TGTGCCAGCAGCTTAATGGGACTAGCGGGAGCAGATACGCAGTATTTT. Translated, it gives CASSLMGLAGADTQYF. The whole variable domain, remainder taken from reference TRBV7-3 and TRBJ2-3, is GAGVSQTPSNKVTEKGKYVELRCDPISGHTALYWYRQSLGQGPEFLIYFQGTGAADDSGLPNDRFFAVRPEGSVSTLKIQRTERGDSAVYLCASSLMGLAGADTQYFGPGTRLTVL.

V gene TRBV7-2 combines with J gene TRBJ1-4; tentative D call: TRBD1 (6 bases). V was pared by 7 bases and J by 4 bases, with 13 bases between. Germline assignment: CDR1 SGHTA and CDR2 FQGNSA. The CDR3 contains 14 residues. The CDR3 nucleotides read TGTGCCAGCACCCGGGGGGCCCTTAATGAAAAACTGTTTTTT. This encodes CASTRGALNEKLFF.

This clone has more than one count but fewer than ten. V usage is TRBV14 and J usage is TRBJ2-2; 7 positions match TRBD1. Losses at the gene ends were 4 bases for V and 4 bases for J; bases not matched to a gene: 9. The CDR3 consists of 16 residues. Germline CDR1 SGHDN, CDR2 FVKESK. CDR3 amino acids: CASSLLRGLSTGELFF. Here the CDR3 DNA reads TGTGCCAGCAGCCTATTAAGGGGGCTTAGCACCGGGGAGCTGTTTTTT.

The J gene is TRBJ2-7, the V gene TRBV5-1; 15 bases line up with TRBD2. Germline V gene sequence: CDR1 SGHRS, CDR2 YFSETQ. This CDR3 has 17 residues. After removal of 2 bases from V and 3 bases from J, the junction contained 6 bases not matched to a gene. The CDR3 spells CASSFSGTSGGYYEQYF. DNA for the CDR3: TGCGCCAGCAGCTTTAGTGGGACTAGCGGGGGGTACTACGAGCAGTACTTC. The full variable domain, in which reference TRBV5-1 and TRBJ2-7 provide the parts outside the CDR3, is KAGVTQTPRYLIKTRGQQVTLSCSPISGHRSVSWYQQTPGQGLQFLFEYFSETQRNKGNFPGRFSGRQFSNSRSEMNVSTLELGDSALYLCASSFSGTSGGYYEQYFGPGTRLTVT.

This clone was seen once. The genes are TRBV4-1 and TRBJ1-4, with TRBD1 identical over 8 bases. This CDR3 has 17 residues. Germline lookup yields CDR1 MGHRA and CDR2 YSYEKL. Trimming removed 0 bases from V and 10 bases from J; junction bases left unmatched: 13. CDR3 protein: CASSQDQADRAQGKLFF. For the CDR3, the DNA is TGCGCCAGCAGCCAAGATCAGGCGGACAGGGCACAGGGAAAACTGTTTTTT.

The chain uses TRBV18 and TRBJ1-2; 9 nucleotides align to TRBD1. The CDR3 is 12 amino acids. The V gene end was trimmed by 5 bases and the J gene end by 6 bases; junction bases not matched to a gene: 1. Looked up from germline, CDR1 is KGHSH and CDR2 is LQKENI. CDR3 loop: CASSRDRDGYTF. In DNA form, the CDR3 reads TGTGCCAGCTCAAGGGACAGGGATGGCTACACCTTC.